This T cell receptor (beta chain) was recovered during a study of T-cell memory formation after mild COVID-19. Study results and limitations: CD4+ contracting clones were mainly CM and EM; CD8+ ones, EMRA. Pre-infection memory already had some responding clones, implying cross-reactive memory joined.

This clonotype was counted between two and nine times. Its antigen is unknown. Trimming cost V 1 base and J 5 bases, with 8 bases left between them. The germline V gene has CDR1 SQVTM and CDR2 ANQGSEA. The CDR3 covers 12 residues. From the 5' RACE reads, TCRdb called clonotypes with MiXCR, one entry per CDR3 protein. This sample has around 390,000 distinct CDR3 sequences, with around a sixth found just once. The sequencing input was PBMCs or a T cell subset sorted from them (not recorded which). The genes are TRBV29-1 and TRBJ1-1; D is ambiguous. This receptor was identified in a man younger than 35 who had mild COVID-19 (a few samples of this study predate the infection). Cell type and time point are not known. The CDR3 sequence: CSVEGDETEAFF. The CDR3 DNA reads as TGCAGCGTTGAAGGGGATGAGACTGAAGCTTTCTTT.